One and the same sample provided the 22 T cell receptor beta chains below, sequenced in a study of T cells in Graves' hyperthyroidism and ophthalmopathy. The TCR beta CDR3 regions underwent amplification using RNA transcripts as the source. A first-round RT-PCR of the TCR CDR3 used the HTBI primer set. MiXCR was run by TCRdb on the multiplex PCR reads, yielding one entry per CDR3 protein. The repertoire has approximately 430,000 distinct CDR3 sequences, roughly 14% of them found once; the top ten carry roughly 13%. The sequenced material came from blood. The source of these receptors is a woman aged 18-29 years with Graves' hyperthyroidism.

This clonotype was detected ten times or more. The J gene is TRBJ2-5, the V gene TRBV28; the match to TRBD2 covers 7 bases. Germline CDR1 is MDHEN and CDR2 is SYDVKM. There are 14 residues in the CDR3. The ends lost 6 bases at V and 2 bases at J; junction bases unmatched: 6. The CDR3 nucleotides are TGTGCCAGCAGCACACCGGGACTACAAGAGACCCAGTACTTC. Encoded protein: CASSTPGLQETQYF.

In this sample, this clonotype turned up many times. The chain uses TRBV3-1 and TRBJ1-2; tentative D call: TRBD1 (5 bases). Germline loops: CDR1 LGHDT, CDR2 YNNKEL (reference sequence). Trimming pared 4 bases from V and 8 bases from J, leaving 14 bases between. There are 13 residues in the CDR3. The chain's CDR3 is CASSPGGQGGYTF. For the CDR3, the DNA is TGTGCCAGCAGCCCGGGCGGGCAGGGAGGCTACACCTTC.

This clonotype was found a few times. CDR3 protein: CASSSDGLNQPQHF. The CDR3 bases are TGCGCCAGCAGCTCTGACGGACTCAATCAGCCCCAGCATTTT. This chain links TRBV5-1 with TRBJ1-5; D remains unclear. The CDR3 loop spans 14 amino acids. V lost 3 bases and J 3 bases, leaving 10 bases between the germline ends. CDR1 SGHRS and CDR2 YFSETQ come from the germline V gene.

Comment on this clonotype: A much more abundant neighbour one base away suggests this may be a read error. The genes are TRBV5-1 and TRBJ2-1; D perhaps matches TRBD1 (5 bases). Germline values: CDR1 SGHRS, CDR2 YFSETQ. This CDR3 spans 14 amino acids. Trimming removed 0 bases from V and 8 bases from J, with 12 bases in between. Here the CDR3 reads CASSLGTSLYEQFF. CDR3 nucleotides: TGCGCCAGCAGCTTGGGGACAAGTCTGTATGAGCAGTTCTTC.

V gene TRBV4-1 combines with J gene TRBJ2-7; D unresolved. The CDR3 is 14 residues long. Per the germline V gene, CDR1 is MGHRA and CDR2 is YSYEKL. Trimming pared 0 bases from V and 6 bases from J, leaving 12 bases between. In DNA, the CDR3 is TGCGCCAGCAGCCAAGACTACAGCCTCACCGAGCAGTACTTC. Translation gives CASSQDYSLTEQYF.

This clonotype was recorded at least ten times. V and J are TRBV3-1 and TRBJ2-3; the D gene is possibly TRBD2 (6 bases). The V gene lost 9 bases and the J gene lost 4 bases, with 20 bases spanning the gap. Germline V gene sequence: CDR1 LGHDT, CDR2 YNNKEL (reference sequence). This CDR3 is 15 amino acids long. The CDR3 here is CASKQGLPGSDTQYF. As DNA, the CDR3 is TGTGCCAGTAAACAAGGACTACCAGGCTCAGATACGCAGTATTTT.

J is TRBJ2-5 and V is TRBV5-1; TRBD1 matches 9 bases. This CDR3 is 15 amino acids long. Germline assignment: CDR1 SGHRS and CDR2 YFSETQ. The V segment lost 4 bases and the J segment 5 bases; nucleotides outside the gene matches: 9. The CDR3 coding sequence is TGCGCCAGCAGCGTTACAGGGGGCTCGGGGGAGACCCAGTACTTC. Residues: CASSVTGGSGETQYF.

CDR3 nucleotide sequence: TGTGCCAGCAACCTCGGCTCCTTTCAGCCCCAGCATTTT. Its translation is CASNLGSFQPQHF. The V call is TRBV7-2, the J call TRBJ1-5; D unresolved. Looked up from germline, CDR1 is SGHTA and CDR2 is FQGNSA. With 7 bases removed from V and 6 bases from J, the gap between germline ends came to 13 bases. The CDR3 runs 13 residues.

This sequence joins TRBV19 and TRBJ2-6; the D is unclear. The CDR3 sequence is 15 residues long. V lost 7 bases, J lost 3 bases, and 13 bases lay in between. Germline CDR1 is LNHDA and CDR2 is SQIVND (reference sequence). This CDR3 is CASMAPERGANVLTF. CDR3 coding DNA: TGTGCCAGTATGGCTCCAGAGCGTGGGGCCAACGTCCTGACTTTC.

This clonotype has a count of ten or more. The gene calls are TRBV2 and TRBJ1-1; D call uncertain. The germline V gene encodes CDR1 SNHLY and CDR2 FYNNEI. V lost 3 bases and J lost 1, with 15 bases in between. The CDR3 has 16 residues. Written as DNA, the CDR3 is TGTGCCAGCAGTGAGTCGGCCAGGTCCTCGAACACTGAAGCTTTCTTT. Protein product: CASSESARSSNTEAFF.

Remarks on this clonotype: This may come from a read error, since a much larger clone is one base off. The gene calls are TRBV6-2 or TRBV6-3 and TRBJ2-7; D may be TRBD1 (6 bases). CDR1 is MNHEY and CDR2 is SVGEGT in the germline V gene. This CDR3 spans 14 amino acids. The ends were cut back, 5 bases at V and 3 bases at J, with 14 bases in the middle. As DNA, the CDR3 is TGTGCCAGCAGTGGATTGAGGACAGTCTACGAGCAGTACTTC. Translating gives CASSGLRTVYEQYF.

This clonotype was counted many times. The genes are TRBV11-2 and TRBJ1-2, with D perhaps TRBD1 (5 bases). The CDR3 consists of 15 residues. The ends were cut back, 1 base at V and 3 bases at J, with 12 bases in the middle. Per the germline V gene, CDR1 is SGHAT and CDR2 is FQNNGV. The CDR3 sequence is CASSLVGGLDYGYTF. CDR3 DNA sequence: TGTGCCAGCAGCTTAGTGGGGGGTTTGGACTATGGCTACACCTTC. The whole variable domain, remainder taken from reference TRBV11-2 and TRBJ1-2, is EAGVAQSPRYKIIEKRQSVAFWCNPISGHATLYWYQQILGQGPKLLIQFQNNGVVDDSQLPKDRFSAERLKGVDSTLKIQPAKLEDSAVYLCASSLVGGLDYGYTFGSGTRLTVV.

The genes are TRBV5-1 and TRBJ2-2; D not certain. The V end was cut by 7 bases, the J end by 0 bases, with 7 bases between. CDR1 is SGHRS and CDR2 is YFSETQ in the germline V gene. The CDR3 runs to 13 residues. The chain's CDR3 is CASWSTNTGELFF. The CDR3, as DNA: TGCGCCAGCTGGAGCACGAACACCGGGGAGCTGTTTTTT.

A remark on this clonotype: Possible read error: a much larger clone is one base away. The chain has TRBV20-1 and TRBJ1-5; D is perhaps TRBD1 (5 bases). The CDR3 has 13 amino acids. CDR1 is DFQATT and CDR2 is SNEGSKA in the germline V gene (reference sequence). DNA of the CDR3: TGCAGTGCTAGAGTTGGGGGTTATCAGTCCCAGCATTTT. It translates to CSARVGGYQSQHF.

Notes on this clonotype: A much larger clone lies one base from this, so it may be a read error. The chain uses TRBV20-1 and TRBJ1-1, with TRBD1 as a possible D gene (5 bases). Trimming removed 1 base at V and 1 base at J, with 13 bases between. The CDR3 length is 15 residues. The germline CDR1 and CDR2 sequences are DFQATT and SNEGSKA (reference sequence). CDR3 protein: CSARVLGLWNTEAFF. Written as DNA, the CDR3 is TGCAGTGCTAGAGTTTTGGGACTGTGGAACACTGAAGCTTTCTTT.

This clonotype was found many times. The chain is built from TRBV28 and TRBJ2-1; D is ambiguous. V dropped 1 base and J dropped 8 bases, with 15 bases sitting between them. CDR1 is MDHEN and CDR2 is SYDVKM in the germline V gene. This CDR3 region has 15 residues. CDR3 DNA: TGTGCCAGCAGTTTATCGGACGGAAAGGGCGATGAGCAGTTCTTC. It translates to CASSLSDGKGDEQFF.

This clonotype showed up just a few times. This chain joins TRBV10-2 and TRBJ2-3, with TRBD2 matching over 10 bases. The CDR3 is 14 residues long. Germline V gene data show CDR1 as WSHSY and CDR2 as SAAADI. The junction had 6 bases not matched to a gene; V was cut back by 6 bases and J by 6 bases. The CDR3 nucleotides read TGCGCCAGCAGGCTAGCGGGAGTTCGGGATACGCAGTATTTT. Amino acid sequence: CASRLAGVRDTQYF.

This clonotype was seen many times. J is TRBJ2-7 and V is TRBV5-1; D gene ambiguous. V lost 4 bases and J 7 bases, leaving 15 bases between the germline ends. This CDR3 spans 13 amino acids. CDR1 and CDR2 (germline): SGHRS, YFSETQ. The CDR3 nucleotides are TGCGCCAGCAGCCCCCGACTGCTGGGAGAGCAGTACTTC. This translates into CASSPRLLGEQYF.

In its sample, this clonotype was seen many times. J is TRBJ1-2 and V is TRBV4-2; TRBD1 aligns across 8 bases. Germline assignment: CDR1 LGHNA and CDR2 YNFKEQ. This CDR3 has 14 amino acids. J was trimmed by 5 bases and V by 8 bases; bases with no gene match: 10. The CDR3 DNA follows: TGTGCCAGCTCACCGCCGGGACAGGAGTATGGCTACACCTTC. Its protein is CASSPPGQEYGYTF.

This clonotype was seen ten or more times. The CDR3 sequence is CSARQGAGGTDTQYF. CDR3 DNA sequence: TGCAGTGCTCGGCAGGGAGCAGGGGGTACAGATACGCAGTATTTT. This chain connects TRBV20-1 to TRBJ2-3; 7 bases align to TRBD1. The CDR3 extends over 15 amino acids. CDR1 and CDR2 (germline): DFQATT, SNEGSKA (reference sequence). With 5 bases clipped from V and 3 bases from J, the junction kept 11 bases outside the gene matches.

At least ten counts were recorded for this clonotype. The J gene is TRBJ2-5, the V gene TRBV7-8, with D uncertain. Germline CDR1 reads SGHVS; CDR2 reads FQNEAQ. V was clipped by 7 bases and J by 5 bases, with 11 bases between them. The CDR3 runs 12 residues. Written as DNA, the CDR3 is TGTGCCAGCACCCCAGTACTGGAGACCCAGTACTTC. Its protein product is CASTPVLETQYF.

CDR3 sequence reads: CSARDRGLINQPQHF. The CDR3 DNA reads as TGCAGTGCACGGGACAGGGGTCTAATCAATCAGCCCCAGCATTTT. This chain joins TRBV20-1 and TRBJ1-5; 10 bases are a match to TRBD1. CDR3 length: 15 residues. Germline-derived CDR1 and CDR2 are DFQATT and SNEGSKA (reference sequence). V shed 6 bases and J 3 bases; nucleotides not matched to a gene: 8.